This entry is about one T cell receptor beta chain. Its antigen has not been determined. Qualities for individual bases were not recorded, and no much larger clone is one base off. The data stem from a study of control samples from healthy donors and cancer patients (TCRdb year 2020). Libraries were prepared through the immunoSEQ multiplex PCR assay. As stored in TCRdb, this immuneACCESS dataset retains in-frame rearrangements with V and J assigned. A fraction of the clones does not appear; measured against another copy, unresolved V genes explain less than half of the discrepancy, and the remainder lacks a known reason. The sample contains about 230,000 clones, around 80% of them found a single time. About an eighth of the sample goes to the ten largest clones. A distance of 9 bases separates the germline ends of V and J, which lose 4 bases and 0 bases respectively. CDR1 and CDR2 were assigned from the germline V gene as WSHSY and SAAADI. The CDR3 goes from the cysteine to the phenylalanine over 14 residues. The DNA shown is the 42-base CDR3, in frame from base 1.

Sequencing was done on a sample of PBMCs. The clonotype comes from a woman in her sixties or seventies with lung cancer. Recombination connected TRBV10-2 to TRBJ1-1; no D segment can be confidently identified. The bases read TGCGCCAGCAGTGCGAACCTCATGAACACTGAAGCTTTCTTT. Its protein reads: CASSANLMNTEAFF.